Each of the 17 T cell receptor beta chains below was sequenced from the same sample in a study of T-cell memory formation after mild COVID-19. TCRdb re-called the 5' RACE reads with MiXCR, one entry per CDR3 protein. The sample has about 340,000 distinct CDR3 sequences, around 13% seen once. Sequencing used PBMCs or a T cell subset sorted from them (not recorded which). These receptors came from a man between 18 and 29 years old who had mild COVID-19 (a few samples of this study predate the infection). Cell type and time point are not known.

This clonotype has only a few counts. This sequence joins TRBV25-1 and TRBJ2-5; TRBD1 matches at 10 bases. The CDR3 contains 15 residues. The trim removed 5 bases at V and 9 bases at J, leaving 12 bases unmatched. In germline, CDR1 is MGHDK, CDR2 SYGVNS. DNA for the CDR3: TGTGCCAGCAGTTCGGGACAGGGGTTCTCCGAGGCCCAGTACTTC. Translating gives CASSSGQGFSEAQYF.

This clonotype has a handful of counts. The chain has TRBV4-2 and TRBJ2-7; TRBD2 aligns across 8 bases. CDR1 and CDR2 (germline): LGHNA, YNFKEQ. The CDR3 runs to 16 residues. V trimming: 0 bases; J trimming: 0 bases; junction bases outside the gene matches: 4. The CDR3 nucleotides read TGTGCCAGCAGCCAAGAACAAAGCGGGGGCTCCTACGAGCAGTACTTC. It encodes CASSQEQSGGSYEQYF.

This clonotype was observed a handful of times. V and J are TRBV5-4 and TRBJ2-5, with TRBD2 matching 8 bases. Germline loops: CDR1 SGHNT, CDR2 YYREEE (reference sequence). CDR3 length equals 14 residues. Trimming at V came to 6 bases and at J to 4 bases, leaving 8 bases not matched to a gene. The DNA for the CDR3 is TGTGCCAGCACCCTCGGGGGGGCCTTAGAGACCCAGTACTTC. It yields the protein CASTLGGALETQYF.

The sample holds a few counts of this clonotype. The J gene is TRBJ1-1, the V gene TRBV12-3 or TRBV12-4, with 7 bases identical to TRBD1. V lost 6 bases, J lost 4 bases, and 11 bases stayed unmatched. This CDR3 comprises 15 residues. The CDR3 DNA follows: TGTGCCAGCAGCCCTTGGGGACAGTCTAGCACTGAAGCTTTCTTT. It is translated as CASSPWGQSSTEAFF.

V is TRBV20-1 and J is TRBJ2-3; tentative D call: TRBD2 (6 bases). In germline, CDR1 is DFQATT, CDR2 SNEGSKA (reference sequence). With 3 bases removed from V and 9 bases from J, the gap between germline ends came to 19 bases. The CDR3 consists of 14 residues. As DNA, the CDR3 is TGCAGTGCTAGCCCGGGACTGGGGGGTGGGACGCAGTATTTT. Residues: CSASPGLGGGTQYF.

The genes are TRBV4-1 and TRBJ2-2, with 9 bases identical to TRBD2. The germline V gene has CDR1 MGHRA and CDR2 YSYEKL. V gave up 3 bases and J gave up 4 bases; unmatched junction bases: 6. This CDR3 is 16 amino acids long. The CDR3 coding sequence is TGCGCCAGCAGCCACAAGCGGGGGGACCTCACCGGGGAGCTGTTTTTT. Protein: CASSHKRGDLTGELFF.

This clonotype was counted a few times. The gene calls are TRBV12-3 or TRBV12-4 and TRBJ1-1; D is ambiguous. Trimming left V 0 bases short and J 4 bases short, with 12 bases between. The CDR3 loop spans 15 amino acids. The CDR3 sequence: CASSLAHGVGTEAFF. The CDR3 DNA follows: TGTGCCAGCAGTTTAGCGCATGGTGTCGGCACTGAAGCTTTCTTT.

The chain combines TRBV20-1 with TRBJ2-1; D might be TRBD2 (7 bases). There are 16 residues in the CDR3. Germline V gene data show CDR1 as DFQATT and CDR2 as SNEGSKA (reference sequence). CDR3 in amino acids: CTSQAGGQPSYNEQFF. The DNA of the CDR3 is TGCACCAGTCAAGCCGGGGGGCAACCCTCCTACAATGAGCAGTTCTTC.

This clonotype was recorded a few times. CDR3 amino acids: CASSPGQAGSQPQHF. The CDR3 coding sequence is TGTGCCAGCAGCCCCGGACAGGCTGGTAGTCAGCCCCAGCATTTT. V gene TRBV7-9 combines with J gene TRBJ1-5, with 7 nucleotides matching TRBD1. The CDR3 has 15 amino acids. Trimming removed 5 bases from V and 6 bases from J; junction bases left unmatched: 10. Germline V gives CDR1 SEHNR, CDR2 FQNEAQ (reference sequence).

This clonotype was detected a few times. The chain carries TRBV7-2 and TRBJ1-6; D remains unclear. Trimming removed 6 bases at V and 8 bases at J, with 11 bases between. Germline loops: CDR1 SGHTA, CDR2 FQGNSA. The CDR3 consists of 13 residues. CDR3 residues: CASSPRLDSPLHF. The CDR3 DNA reads TGTGCCAGCAGTCCCCGGCTGGATTCACCCCTCCACTTT.

The gene calls are TRBV5-1 and TRBJ1-4; D not certain. CDR1 is SGHRS, CDR2 YFSETQ, per germline. Trimming cost V 2 bases and J 4 bases, with 9 bases left between them. The CDR3 runs to 14 residues. The CDR3: CASSFDGVNEKLFF. The CDR3 DNA reads as TGCGCCAGCAGCTTCGACGGAGTTAATGAAAAACTGTTTTTT.

The CDR3 DNA reads TGTGCCAGCAGCTGGGCGGGGGGTGAGCAGTTCTTC. It encodes CASSWAGGEQFF. V gene TRBV11-2 combines with J gene TRBJ2-1, with 8 bases aligning to TRBD2. CDR1 SGHAT and CDR2 FQNNGV come from the germline V gene. This CDR3 is 12 amino acids long. Trimming took 4 bases from V and 9 from J; bases not matched to a gene: 2.

V and J are TRBV4-1 and TRBJ2-2; D may be TRBD2 (5 bases). V was shortened by 0 bases and J by 4 bases, with 15 bases between the two germline ends. This CDR3 has 17 residues. In germline, CDR1 is MGHRA, CDR2 YSYEKL. CDR3 region: CASSQEILVSTTGELFF. CDR3 nucleotides: TGCGCCAGCAGCCAAGAGATACTAGTCTCGACCACCGGGGAGCTGTTTTTT.

The V and J genes are TRBV27 and TRBJ2-7; 8 positions agree with TRBD2. The CDR3 length is 16 residues. Germline CDR1 and CDR2: MNHEY and SMNVEV (reference sequence). V lost 4 bases, J lost 3 bases, and 11 bases stayed unmatched. The CDR3 DNA reads as TGTGCCAGCAGTTATCGGCGGGGGGCAGACGGCTACGAGCAGTACTTC. Translating it yields CASSYRRGADGYEQYF.

The genes are TRBV29-1 and TRBJ1-1, with D possibly TRBD1 on 5 matching bases. This CDR3 is built from 14 residues. V gave up 4 bases and J gave up 1 base, with 13 bases separating them. Germline CDR1 and CDR2: SQVTM and ANQGSEA. CDR3 protein: CSVAAGRANTEAFF. The CDR3 region has the DNA TGCAGCGTTGCGGCAGGGAGGGCGAACACTGAAGCTTTCTTT. Complete variable domain (other parts from reference TRBV29-1 and TRBJ1-1): SAVISQKPSRDICQRGTSLTIQCQVDSQVTMMFWYRQQPGQSLTLIATANQGSEATYESGFVIDKFPISRPNLTFSTLTVSNMSPEDSSIYLCSVAAGRANTEAFFGQGTRLTVV.

The chain combines TRBV6-2 or TRBV6-3 with TRBJ1-1; no clear D gene. The CDR3 sequence is 12 residues long. V dropped 2 bases and J dropped 4 bases, with 5 bases sitting between them. Looked up from germline, CDR1 is MNHEY and CDR2 is SVGEGT. As DNA, the CDR3 is TGTGCCAGCAGTTACCCCCCCACTGAAGCTTTCTTT. As protein: CASSYPPTEAFF.

This clonotype was found a few times. The chain recombines TRBV20-1 with TRBJ1-6; D is uncertain. V was trimmed by 0 bases and J by 7 bases, leaving 7 bases between them. Germline V gene data show CDR1 as DFQATT and CDR2 as SNEGSKA (reference sequence). The CDR3 has 13 amino acids. The CDR3 nucleotides are TGCAGTGCTAGAGATGTGGCGAATTCACCCCTCCACTTT. This encodes CSARDVANSPLHF.